These 30 T cell receptor beta chains share one sample of origin, sequenced in a study of monozygotic twins with inflammatory bowel disease. TCRdb reprocessed the 5' RACE reads and stores each CDR3 protein as one record, lacking DNA. In all, the sample yields about 200,000 distinct CDR3 sequences. Sample: blood. Source of these receptors: a human donor with ulcerative colitis or Crohn's disease, or a healthy co-twin of an affected twin (not recorded which).

The chain uses TRBV7-2 and TRBJ1-1. The CDR3 has 13 amino acids. Germline V CDR1 and CDR2: SGHTA, FQGNSA. CDR3 in amino acids: CASSSNSGTEAFF. Full variable domain (rest looked up from reference TRBV7-2 and TRBJ1-1): GAGVSQSPSNKVTEKGKDVELRCDPISGHTALYWYRQSLGQGLEFLIYFQGNSAPDKSGLPSDRFSAERTGGSVSTLTIQRTQQEDSAVYLCASSSNSGTEAFFGQGTRLTVV.

The chain combines TRBV5-1 with TRBJ1-3; the TRBD1 assignment by TCRdb is unverifiable without DNA. The CDR3 runs to 14 residues. The germline V gene encodes CDR1 SGHRS and CDR2 YFSETQ. CDR3 in amino acids: CASSLAAPGDTIYF.

This chain connects TRBV6-4 to TRBJ1-1. Germline V gene lookup returns CDR1 MRHNA and CDR2 SNTAGT. The CDR3 totals 15 residues. The CDR3 loop is CASSDPNFGNTEAFF.

CDR3 in amino acids: CASSAPGGRASYNEQFF. V is TRBV5-4 and J is TRBJ2-1; the D gene TCRdb calls, TRBD2, cannot be checked with no DNA. The CDR3 length is 17 residues. The germline V gene encodes CDR1 SGHNT and CDR2 YYREEE (reference sequence).

The rearrangement uses TRBV27 and TRBJ2-6; without DNA, the TCRdb call of TRBD1 cannot be checked. CDR3 length: 14 amino acids. The germline CDR1 and CDR2 sequences are MNHEY and SMNVEV (reference sequence). The CDR3 loop is CASSLGAWTNVLTF.

The chain recombines TRBV4-1 with TRBJ2-7; TCRdb gives TRBD1 as the D gene, but with no DNA this cannot be confirmed. Germline V gene sequence: CDR1 MGHRA, CDR2 YSYEKL. This CDR3 comprises 15 residues. The CDR3 loop is CASSQDGAVRGEQYF.

The chain joins TRBV18 to TRBJ2-7; TCRdb indicates TRBD1, and absent DNA this call remains unverified. Per germline, CDR1 KGHSH and CDR2 LQKENI. The length of the CDR3 is 15 residues. The CDR3 loop reads CASSPDRGFGYEQYF. Using reference TRBV18 and TRBJ2-7 for the parts outside the CDR3, the full variable domain is NAGVMQNPRHLVRRRGQEARLRCSPMKGHSHVYWYRQLPEEGLKFMVYLQKENIIDESGMPKERFSAEFPKEGPSILRIQQVVRGDSAAYFCASSPDRGFGYEQYFGPGTRLTVT.

The V call is TRBV24-1, the J call TRBJ2-1; TCRdb proposes TRBD1, but this gene call is untestable without DNA. CDR3 size: 17 residues. Germline V CDR1 and CDR2: KGHDR, SFDVKD. This CDR3 reads CATSETGQAGHYNEQFF.

The V gene is TRBV20-1, the J gene TRBJ2-7; the D gene TCRdb calls, TRBD1, cannot be checked with no DNA. Germline CDR1 is DFQATT and CDR2 is SNEGSKA (reference sequence). The CDR3 runs 14 residues. The CDR3 sequence is CSAREDRGGWEQYF.

The chain uses TRBV7-2 and TRBJ2-1; TCRdb gives TRBD2 as the D gene, but with no DNA this cannot be confirmed. CDR3 length: 16 residues. In germline, CDR1 is SGHTA, CDR2 FQGNSA. The CDR3 here is CASSLALGEVYNEQFF.

The chain combines TRBV10-3 with TRBJ2-2; TCRdb picks TRBD1, but there is no DNA to check that call. The CDR3 runs to 18 residues. Germline loops: CDR1 ENHRY, CDR2 SYGVKD. The CDR3 loop is CAISDPTSGGLNTGELFF.

The chain uses TRBV6-1 and TRBJ2-1; TCRdb designates TRBD1, a call that cannot be tested without DNA. The CDR3 length is 15 residues. CDR1 is MNHNS, CDR2 SASEGT, per germline. The chain's CDR3 is CASSESDRSRNEQFF.

The chain recombines TRBV6-1 with TRBJ2-3; checking the TCRdb D call of TRBD2 is not possible without DNA. This CDR3 spans 15 amino acids. Germline lookup yields CDR1 MNHNS and CDR2 SASEGT. CDR3 sequence: CASSLRGAQSDTQYF.

The genes are TRBV6-5 and TRBJ2-1; the D call from TCRdb, TRBD1, cannot be confirmed without DNA. Germline V gene lookup returns CDR1 MNHEY and CDR2 SVGAGI. The CDR3 runs 17 residues. CDR3 sequence: CASSWVCGTSSYNEQFF.

This chain links TRBV6-1 with TRBJ1-5; TCRdb's D call of TRBD1 is untestable without DNA. The CDR3 spans 15 residues. CDR1 MNHNS and CDR2 SASEGT come from the germline V gene. CDR3 sequence: CASRKDRAGNQPQHF.

V is TRBV12-3 or TRBV12-4 and J is TRBJ1-1; TCRdb names TRBD1, which stays unverified in the absence of DNA. The CDR3 has 14 amino acids. The CDR3 loop is CASSLGGFNTEAFF.

The genes are TRBV5-6 and TRBJ2-2; no DNA is available, so the TRBD1 call from TCRdb remains unchecked. Germline assignment: CDR1 SGHDT and CDR2 YYEEEE. CDR3 length: 15 amino acids. The CDR3 reads CASSFPGQSTGELFF.

The V and J genes are TRBV29-1 and TRBJ1-2; TCRdb returns TRBD1, unconfirmable since there is no DNA. Per the germline V gene, CDR1 is SQVTM and CDR2 is ANQGSEA. The CDR3 consists of 11 residues. CDR3 in amino acids: CSVGLGAGYTF.

The chain has TRBV28 and TRBJ1-5; TCRdb's assignment of TRBD1 cannot be checked, as there is no DNA. The length of the CDR3 is 15 residues. Germline assignment: CDR1 MDHEN and CDR2 SYDVKM. CDR3 in amino acids: CASSPTGIVSSPQHF.

This chain connects TRBV6-1 to TRBJ1-6; TCRdb proposes TRBD1, but this gene call is untestable without DNA. Germline V lookup: CDR1 MNHNS, CDR2 SASEGT. The CDR3 length is 13 residues. CDR3 residues: CASLRENNSPLHF.

The rearrangement links TRBV5-1 to TRBJ2-7; there is no DNA to check the TCRdb D call of TRBD2. The V gene's germline CDR1 is SGHRS and CDR2 YFSETQ. The CDR3 consists of 15 residues. CDR3 amino acids: CASSILAGGSYEQYF.

The genes are TRBV4-2 and TRBJ2-1; the D gene TCRdb calls, TRBD2, cannot be checked with no DNA. The CDR3 totals 17 residues. CDR1 is LGHNA and CDR2 is YNFKEQ in the germline V gene. The CDR3 protein is CASSRGLAGGPRNEQFF.

The CDR3 is CASSSSLGTRDYYEQYF. The genes are TRBV7-9 and TRBJ2-7; TCRdb proposes TRBD1, but this gene call is untestable without DNA. This CDR3 region has 17 residues. Per germline, CDR1 SEHNR and CDR2 FQNEAQ (reference sequence).

The chain recombines TRBV7-8 with TRBJ2-7. CDR1 is SGHVS, CDR2 FQNEAQ, per germline. The CDR3 contains 12 residues. The CDR3 reads CASSLIRDEQYF. The complete variable domain, with remaining parts taken from reference TRBV7-8 and TRBJ2-7, reads GAGVSQSPRYKVAKRGQDVALRCDPISGHVSLFWYQQALGQGPEFLTYFQNEAQLDKSGLPSDRFFAERPEGSVSTLKIQRTQQEDSAVYLCASSLIRDEQYFGPGTRLTVT.

This chain links TRBV5-1 with TRBJ1-1; the TRBD1 assignment by TCRdb is unverifiable without DNA. This CDR3 spans 13 amino acids. The germline gives CDR1 SGHRS, CDR2 YFSETQ. The CDR3 loop is CASNRDSNTEAFF.

This CDR3 is CASSQGHPGTQYF. This chain links TRBV4-2 with TRBJ2-3; TCRdb designates TRBD2, a call that cannot be tested without DNA. The CDR3 covers 13 residues. CDR1 is LGHNA and CDR2 is YNFKEQ in the germline V gene.

The chain combines TRBV5-5 with TRBJ1-1. This CDR3 region has 15 residues. Germline lookup yields CDR1 SGHKS and CDR2 YYEKEE (reference sequence). The CDR3 sequence is CASSLMTDLNTEAFF.

The chain couples TRBV6-5 to TRBJ2-5; TCRdb reports TRBD2, a call that lacks DNA to check it against. This CDR3 has 18 residues. Germline V gene data show CDR1 as MNHEY and CDR2 as SVGAGI. The CDR3 here is CASSYSIWREGGDGTQYF.

V gene TRBV10-3 combines with J gene TRBJ2-1; TCRdb outputs TRBD2, but without DNA this stays unchecked. Germline CDR1 is ENHRY and CDR2 is SYGVKD. CDR3 length equals 14 residues. CDR3 amino acids: CAISPLTSYNEQFF.

This chain uses TRBV2 with TRBJ2-5; TCRdb selects TRBD2, and the lack of DNA leaves this call unchecked. CDR1 and CDR2 (germline): SNHLY, FYNNEI. This CDR3 is built from 15 residues. This CDR3 is CASTLQAGGRETQYF.